A single sample is the source of the 18 T cell receptor beta chains below, sequenced in a study of cytomegalovirus exposure and HLA in healthy donors. PCR was performed using 60 Vbeta and 13 Jbeta primers. Produced via immunoSEQ multiplex PCR; TCRdb's table is partial and in-frame only. The sample lists over 200,000 clones, more than 70% occurring once. Sequencing input: PBMCs. The receptors shown here come from a human donor in good health.

This clone was counted a few times. The chain is built from TRBV9 and TRBJ2-7; D is uncertain. The length of the CDR3 is 14 residues. V lost 0 bases and J lost 3, with 10 bases in between. Looked up from germline, CDR1 is SGDLS and CDR2 is YYNGEE. Here the CDR3 reads CASSVGGSGYEQYF. In DNA, the CDR3 is TGTGCCAGCAGCGTAGGCGGCTCTGGCTACGAGCAGTACTTC.

V is TRBV5-4 and J is TRBJ2-5, with 11 positions matching TRBD1. This CDR3 is built from 16 residues. J lost 1 base, V lost 0 bases, and 2 bases had no gene match. In germline, CDR1 is SGHNT, CDR2 YYREEE (reference sequence). CDR3 in amino acids: CASSLGGTGGQETQYF. The CDR3 DNA sequence: TGTGCCAGCAGCTTGGGCGGGACAGGGGGCCAAGAGACCCAGTACTTC.

This clone was seen a few times. V is TRBV4-1 and J is TRBJ1-5; D remains unclear. There are 15 residues in the CDR3. V lost 0 bases, J lost 7 bases, and 13 bases lay in between. The germline CDR1 and CDR2 sequences are MGHRA and YSYEKL. The CDR3 loop reads CASSQDRGGGQPQHF. The DNA for the CDR3 is TGCGCCAGCAGCCAAGATAGAGGAGGTGGCCAGCCCCAGCATTTT.

A single count supports this clone. The chain employs TRBV9 and TRBJ1-2, with 7 bases aligning to TRBD1. With 3 bases clipped from V and 6 bases from J, the junction kept 11 bases outside the gene matches. The V gene's germline CDR1 is SGDLS and CDR2 YYNGEE. This CDR3 region has 15 residues. CDR3 nucleotide sequence: TGTGCCAGCAGCGCATACGGGACAGACACACATGGCTACACCTTC. It is translated as CASSAYGTDTHGYTF.

This chain connects TRBV30 to TRBJ1-2; D gene ambiguous. The CDR3 has 13 amino acids. Germline CDR1 is GTSNPN and CDR2 is SVGIG (reference sequence). V was cut by 0 bases and J by 8 bases, with 13 bases left in between. DNA of the CDR3: TGTGCCTGGAGTGTAATCGAGGTCGGGGGCTACACCTTC. Encoded protein: CAWSVIEVGGYTF. Variable domain in full (rest from reference TRBV30 and TRBJ1-2): SQTIHQWPATLVQPVGSPLSLECTVEGTSNPNLYWYRQAAGRGLQLLFYSVGIGQISSEVPQNLSASRPQDRQFILSSKKLLLSDSGFYLCAWSVIEVGGYTFGSGTRLTVV.

The J gene is TRBJ2-7, the V gene TRBV7-2; 13 bases map to TRBD2. V lost 1 base and J lost 6; bases outside the gene matches: 0. The CDR3 has 14 amino acids. Germline CDR1 and CDR2: SGHTA and FQGNSA. CDR3 DNA sequence: TGTGCCAGCAGCTTAGGACTAGCGGGAGGCGAGCAGTACTTC. Protein sequence: CASSLGLAGGEQYF.

V gene TRBV18 combines with J gene TRBJ2-7; TRBD2 matches 8 bases. V was pared by 0 bases and J by 2 bases, with 6 bases of the junction left unmatched. The CDR3 consists of 16 residues. Germline V gene data show CDR1 as KGHSH and CDR2 as LQKENI. CDR3 sequence reads: CASSPPGGGFTYEQYF. For the CDR3, the DNA is TGTGCCAGCTCACCACCCGGGGGGGGATTCACCTACGAGCAGTACTTC.

This chain uses TRBV27 with TRBJ2-3, with 8 nucleotides matching TRBD1. This CDR3 spans 11 amino acids. V trimming: 3 bases; J trimming: 13 bases; junction bases outside the gene matches: 3. Germline V CDR1 and CDR2: MNHEY, SMNVEV (reference sequence). The CDR3, as DNA: TGTGCCAGCAGTTTGAAGGACAGGGAGTATTTT. It is translated as CASSLKDREYF.

In the case of this clone: Other DNA sequences of this sample code for an identical CDR3. The genes are TRBV7-3 and TRBJ2-1; tentative D call: TRBD2 (5 bases). Germline V gene lookup returns CDR1 SGHTA and CDR2 FQGTGA. Trimming took 2 bases from V and 6 from J, leaving 8 bases between them. The CDR3 extends over 13 amino acids. This chain's CDR3 is CASSLARGNEQFF. The CDR3 DNA follows: TGTGCCAGCAGCTTAGCCCGGGGCAATGAGCAGTTCTTC.

The rearrangement joins TRBV11-2 to TRBJ1-3; no firm D call. This CDR3 contains 12 residues. V lost 9 bases and J 0 bases, leaving 6 bases between the germline ends. Germline assignment: CDR1 SGHAT and CDR2 FQNNGV. CDR3 protein: CASKASGNTIYF. CDR3 nucleotides: TGTGCCAGTAAAGCCTCTGGAAACACCATATATTTT.

The rearrangement uses TRBV30 and TRBJ2-1; a possible D gene is TRBD2 (6 bases). Trimming pared 0 bases from V and 9 bases from J, leaving 9 bases between. The CDR3 is made up of 12 amino acids. Per germline, CDR1 GTSNPN and CDR2 SVGIG (reference sequence). The CDR3 loop reads CAWSVWGGEQFF. The CDR3 bases are TGTGCCTGGAGTGTATGGGGAGGTGAGCAGTTCTTC.

V gene TRBV5-8 combines with J gene TRBJ2-7; 11 nucleotides align to TRBD2. V gave up 5 bases and J gave up 6 bases; unmatched junction bases: 7. Germline CDR1 SGHTS, CDR2 YDEGEE. CDR3 size: 14 residues. The CDR3 coding sequence is TGTGCCAGCAGTCAACTAGCGGGAGACTTCGAGCAGTACTTC. Its protein product is CASSQLAGDFEQYF.

This chain links TRBV6-6 with TRBJ2-7, with TRBD1 matching over 8 bases. Germline V CDR1 and CDR2: MNHNY, SVGAGI (reference sequence). V gave up 0 bases and J gave up 5 bases; unmatched junction bases: 6. This CDR3 is 15 amino acids long. The CDR3 is CASSYSRQGANEQYF. For the CDR3, the DNA is TGTGCCAGCAGTTACTCGAGGCAGGGGGCCAACGAGCAGTACTTC.

The chain is built from TRBV29-1 and TRBJ2-1, with 11 bases fitting TRBD2. The V and J ends lost 3 bases and 8 bases, in that order; junction bases with no gene match: 18. The germline V gene has CDR1 SQVTM and CDR2 ANQGSEA. The CDR3 covers 18 residues. The CDR3 is CSVDRVAGGPNGGYEQFF. In DNA, the CDR3 is TGCAGCGTTGATCGGGTAGCGGGAGGGCCGAACGGGGGCTATGAGCAGTTCTTC.

This clone is a singleton in its sample. The V gene is TRBV30, the J gene TRBJ1-4, with D possibly being TRBD1 (6 bases). Trimming pared 1 base from V and 4 bases from J, leaving 16 bases between. Germline loops: CDR1 GTSNPN, CDR2 SVGIG (reference sequence). This CDR3 has 16 residues. CDR3 protein: CAWSALLTGRNEKLFF. The DNA of the CDR3 is TGTGCCTGGAGTGCATTGTTGACAGGCCGTAATGAAAAACTGTTTTTT.

This clone occurred once. This chain connects TRBV28 to TRBJ2-5; no clear D. This CDR3 has 14 amino acids. Trimming took off 4 bases at V and 2 bases at J, with 11 bases between the two ends. Germline V gene sequence: CDR1 MDHEN, CDR2 SYDVKM. The DNA of the CDR3 is TGTGCCAGCAGTTCCCCTCCAGCGCAAGAGACCCAGTACTTC. Protein: CASSSPPAQETQYF.

CDR3 region: CASSPTPYNEQFF. DNA of the CDR3: TGTGCCAGCAGTCCCACACCCTACAATGAGCAGTTCTTC. The gene calls are TRBV27 and TRBJ2-1; D is uncertain. The CDR3 runs 13 residues. V lost 5 bases and J 2 bases, leaving 7 bases between the germline ends. CDR1 and CDR2 (germline): MNHEY, SMNVEV (reference sequence).

The genes are TRBV10-2 and TRBJ2-7; 13 positions match TRBD2. The junction had 1 base not matched to a gene; V was cut back by 4 bases and J by 1 base. The CDR3 is made up of 15 amino acids. Germline loops: CDR1 WSHSY, CDR2 SAAADI. CDR3 nucleotides: TGCGCCAGCAGTGGGACTAGCGGGGGTTCCTACGAGCAGTACTTC. Translation: CASSGTSGGSYEQYF.